This note documents a single TCR beta chain sequence. The sample is drawn from a study of blood T cell repertoires in COVID-19. In the study overall: The United States, Italy and Spain provided the acute and convalescent COVID-19 samples. T cells, B-cell-depleted T cells, or PBMCs provided the cDNA or gDNA that served as material.

Per the original methods: Reference gene primer amplification yielded estimated nucleated cell counts. Clones were sequenced by immunoSEQ multiplex PCR, and TCRdb holds only the in-frame ones, with some missing. That table supplies the V and J calls and clone size; D and trimming were determined from the DNA. The sample shows over 200,000 clones, roughly 90% of them seen only once. The CDR3 runs 16 residues. Sample: peripheral blood. The receptor comes from a woman under 40 with acute or convalescent COVID-19. The chain links TRBV21-1 to TRBJ1-1; the table's D call of TRBD1 was not tested on the DNA. TRBV21-1 is classified as a pseudogene. The CDR3 spells CASSKEAGALEFAAFF. In DNA form, the CDR3 reads TGTGCCAGCAGCAAAGAGGCAGGGGCTCTGGAATTCGCCGCTTTCTTT.